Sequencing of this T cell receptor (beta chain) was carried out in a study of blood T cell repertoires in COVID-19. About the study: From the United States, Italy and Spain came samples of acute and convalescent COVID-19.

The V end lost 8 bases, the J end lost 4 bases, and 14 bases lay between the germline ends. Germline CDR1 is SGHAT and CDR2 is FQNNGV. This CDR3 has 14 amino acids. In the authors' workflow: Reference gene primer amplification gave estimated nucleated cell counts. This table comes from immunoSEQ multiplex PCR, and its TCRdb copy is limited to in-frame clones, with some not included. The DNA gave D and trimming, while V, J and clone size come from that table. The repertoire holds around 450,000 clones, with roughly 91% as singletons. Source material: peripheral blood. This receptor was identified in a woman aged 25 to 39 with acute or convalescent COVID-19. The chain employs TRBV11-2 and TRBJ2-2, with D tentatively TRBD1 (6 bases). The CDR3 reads CASHTGFTTGELFF. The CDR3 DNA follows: TGTGCCAGCCATACAGGGTTTACCACCGGGGAGCTGTTTTTT.